This TCR beta chain was sequenced for a study of blood T cell repertoires in COVID-19. About the study: COVID-19 samples from acute and convalescent phases originated in the United States, Italy and Spain. The analysed material was cDNA or gDNA that came from T cells, B-cell-depleted T cells, or PBMCs.

The V end was cut by 4 bases, the J end by 7 bases, with 10 bases between. The CDR3 loop spans 12 amino acids. Germline V gene lookup returns CDR1 SNHLY and CDR2 FYNNEI. Methods used by the authors: For nucleated cells, counts were estimated from reference gene primer amplification. Sequencing used immunoSEQ multiplex PCR; TCRdb keeps in-frame clones, though not all of them. Clonal size and the V and J genes are those of that table, whereas D and trimming came from the DNA. Of 90,000 to 120,000 clones listed, around nine tenths are singletons. This receptor was taken from a human donor in a cohort sampled during active COVID-19. Material: peripheral blood. This chain links TRBV2 with TRBJ2-5; no reliable D call. The DNA of the CDR3 is TGTGCCAGCAGTGCCAAGACGGGGACCCAGTACTTC. Amino acid sequence: CASSAKTGTQYF.